The 27 T cell receptor beta chains below come from one sample, sequenced in a study of blood T cell repertoires in COVID-19. The protocol was immunoSEQ multiplex PCR, while the TCRdb copy is restricted to in-frame clones and leaves out a portion. The data show roughly 140,000 clones, with roughly 80% seen just once and almost 6.5% held by the top ten. The sequencing sample was made of peripheral blood. These TCRs come from a human donor in a cohort sampled during active COVID-19.

The V gene is TRBV10-2, the J gene TRBJ2-7, with 7 bases lining up with TRBD1. The V gene's germline CDR1 is WSHSY and CDR2 SAAADI. The CDR3 loop spans 19 amino acids. With 3 bases clipped from V and 5 bases from J, the junction kept 22 bases outside the gene matches. CDR3 sequence reads: CASSDAEHTIAGGLDEQYF. CDR3 in DNA: TGCGCCAGCAGTGATGCCGAACACACGATCGCAGGGGGTCTGGACGAGCAGTACTTC.

This chain links TRBV29-1 with TRBJ2-5, with 10 bases matching TRBD1. The junction had 17 bases not matched to a gene; V was cut back by 5 bases and J by 5 bases. Germline-derived CDR1 and CDR2 are SQVTM and ANQGSEA. The length of the CDR3 is 17 residues. The CDR3: CSVQTRDRGGWWETQYF. CDR3 DNA: TGCAGCGTTCAAACCCGGGACAGGGGAGGATGGTGGGAGACCCAGTACTTC.

The sample holds a few counts of this clone. The chain uses TRBV6-5 and TRBJ2-7, with D maybe TRBD2 (5 bases). The V and J ends lost 10 bases and 4 bases respectively, with 11 bases between them. The V gene's germline CDR1 is MNHEY and CDR2 SVGAGI. The CDR3 sequence is 11 residues long. CDR3 in amino acids: CATTGIYEQYF. CDR3 bases: TGTGCCACCACGGGAATTTACGAGCAGTACTTC.

The chain is built from TRBV6-5 and TRBJ1-5, with 8 bases identical to TRBD1. This CDR3 spans 15 amino acids. V was pared by 6 bases and J by 2 bases, with 6 bases of the junction left unmatched. Germline values: CDR1 MNHEY, CDR2 SVGAGI. CDR3 coding DNA: TGTGCCAGCAGACCCACAGGGGGGGGCAATCAGCCCCAGCATTTT. Its protein is CASRPTGGGNQPQHF.

V gene TRBV19 combines with J gene TRBJ1-2, with a possible D match to TRBD1 (5 bases). Trimming removed 6 bases at V and 1 base at J, with 18 bases between. CDR1 is LNHDA and CDR2 is SQIVND in the germline V gene (reference sequence). The CDR3 length is 16 residues. The CDR3 spells CASRKTANSNNYGYTF. In DNA form, the CDR3 reads TGTGCCAGTAGGAAGACAGCAAACTCGAATAACTATGGCTACACCTTC.

The CDR3 nucleotides are TGTGCCAGCAGTCAACGAGGGGACTCATCAGGCTACGAGCAGTACTTC. As protein: CASSQRGDSSGYEQYF. This chain connects TRBV5-5 to TRBJ2-7; D perhaps matches TRBD2 (6 bases). V dropped 5 bases and J dropped 3 bases, with 21 bases sitting between them. The germline gives CDR1 SGHKS, CDR2 YYEKEE (reference sequence). The length of the CDR3 is 16 residues. The variable domain in full, with the rest retrieved from reference TRBV5-5 and TRBJ2-7, is DAGVTQSPTHLIKTRGQQVTLRCSPISGHKSVSWYQQVLGQGPQFIFQYYEKEERGRGNFPDRFSARQFPNYSSELNVNALLLGDSALYLCASSQRGDSSGYEQYFGPGTRLTVT.

The chain joins TRBV19 to TRBJ1-2, with D possibly TRBD1 on 5 matching bases. CDR3 length equals 15 residues. V was pared by 6 bases and J by 2 bases, with 16 bases between. Germline V CDR1 and CDR2: LNHDA, SQIVND (reference sequence). The chain's CDR3 is CASSAPGLRNYGYTF. CDR3 sequence (DNA): TGTGCCAGTAGCGCACCGGGACTCAGAAACTATGGCTACACCTTC.

V usage is TRBV6-5 and J usage is TRBJ2-7; D is possibly TRBD2 (5 bases). This CDR3 comprises 13 residues. Trimming stripped 3 bases from V and 5 bases from J, with 11 bases between. Germline values: CDR1 MNHEY, CDR2 SVGAGI. CDR3 residues: CASSYRGWNEQYF. The CDR3 DNA sequence: TGTGCCAGCAGTTATCGGGGTTGGAACGAGCAGTACTTC.

V usage is TRBV3-1 (or the pseudogene TRBV3-2) and J usage is TRBJ1-1; 7 nucleotides agree with TRBD1. This CDR3 is built from 16 residues. CDR1 and CDR2 (germline): LGHDT, YNNKEL (reference sequence). Trimming removed 3 bases from V and 1 base from J; junction bases left unmatched: 8. In DNA form, the CDR3 reads TGTGCCAGCAGCCATCCGAAGGGGGCGTCGAACACTGAAGCTTTCTTT. This codes for CASSHPKGASNTEAFF.

The gene calls are TRBV6-5 and TRBJ2-1; a weak D match, TRBD2 (6 bases). Germline V gives CDR1 MNHEY, CDR2 SVGAGI. CDR3 length equals 16 residues. Trimming removed 2 bases at V and 9 bases at J, with 20 bases between. The CDR3 DNA is TGTGCCAGCAGTTACGCCGGGACCGGAGGGTCGGGTGAGCAGTTCTTC. Protein: CASSYAGTGGSGEQFF.

This clone was counted a single time. The chain is built from TRBV9 and TRBJ2-3; maybe TRBD2 (6 bases). The CDR3 has 13 residues. V was cut by 7 bases and J by 3 bases, with 12 bases left in between. Germline values: CDR1 SGDLS, CDR2 YYNGEE. DNA of the CDR3: TGTGCCAGCGGGGCGGGATGGACAGATACGCAGTATTTT. It translates to CASGAGWTDTQYF.

The rearrangement joins TRBV2 to TRBJ2-3; 10 bases map to TRBD1. V was pared by 6 bases and J by 7 bases, with 7 bases of the junction left unmatched. CDR3 length: 14 amino acids. CDR1 is SNHLY, CDR2 FYNNEI, per germline. The CDR3 protein is CASRPGQGFHTQYF. CDR3 nucleotides: TGTGCCAGCAGGCCGGGACAGGGGTTTCATACGCAGTATTTT.

The V and J genes are TRBV5-1 and TRBJ1-4; 8 nucleotides line up with TRBD1. After removal of 0 bases from V and 8 bases from J, the junction contained 9 bases not matched to a gene. From germline, CDR1 is SGHRS and CDR2 YFSETQ. The CDR3 is 16 amino acids. The CDR3 sequence is CASSLENLRTGEKLFF. CDR3 bases: TGCGCCAGCAGCTTGGAAAATTTACGGACAGGGGAAAAACTGTTTTTT.

The chain joins TRBV19 to TRBJ1-1; TRBD1 is a possible D gene (6 bases). V was cut by 5 bases and J by 4 bases, with 17 bases left in between. Germline V gene sequence: CDR1 LNHDA, CDR2 SQIVND (reference sequence). This CDR3 comprises 15 residues. The CDR3 DNA sequence: TGTGCCAGTAGTCTCGACAGGACGAGGAGCACTGAAGCTTTCTTT. It translates to CASSLDRTRSTEAFF.

The chain uses TRBV20-1 and TRBJ2-3; the D is unclear. CDR1 is DFQATT, CDR2 SNEGSKA, per germline (reference sequence). V dropped 3 bases and J dropped 4 bases, with 5 bases sitting between them. The length of the CDR3 is 11 residues. The CDR3 sequence: CSASLPDTQYF. CDR3 nucleotides: TGCAGTGCTAGTCTCCCAGATACGCAGTATTTT.

The chain combines TRBV4-1 with TRBJ1-3; D not certain. V gave up 4 bases and J gave up 1 base, with 8 bases separating them. The germline V gene encodes CDR1 MGHRA and CDR2 YSYEKL. This CDR3 has 14 residues. CDR3 DNA sequence: TGCGCCAGCAGCCCGGAGGGATCTGGAAACACCATATATTTT. Its protein product is CASSPEGSGNTIYF.

This chain uses TRBV7-9 with TRBJ2-7; 7 bases align to TRBD1. The CDR3 has 15 residues. Germline CDR1 SEHNR, CDR2 FQNEAQ (reference sequence). V lost 7 bases and J lost 3; bases outside the gene matches: 12. CDR3 residues: CASNDREWGSYEQYF. The CDR3 DNA reads as TGTGCCAGCAACGACAGGGAGTGGGGAAGCTACGAGCAGTACTTC.

This clone has only a few counts. V is TRBV6-2 or TRBV6-3 and J is TRBJ1-6; D call uncertain. The CDR3 length is 14 residues. Germline V gives CDR1 MNHEY, CDR2 SVGEGT. V lost 6 bases and J lost 10, with 16 bases in between. In DNA form, the CDR3 reads TGTGCCAGCAGCCCGGGCGCCTTAAGCTCACCCCTCCACTTT. As protein: CASSPGALSSPLHF.

This chain connects TRBV11-1 to TRBJ2-1; TRBD1 matches 10 bases. J gave up 6 bases and V 2 bases, and 4 bases lay outside the gene matches. Germline lookup yields CDR1 SGHAT and CDR2 FQDESV (reference sequence). The CDR3 has 15 residues. CDR3 nucleotide sequence: TGTGCCAGCAGCTTAATCCGACAGGGGGCCAATGAGCAGTTCTTC. It is translated as CASSLIRQGANEQFF.

V is TRBV7-8 and J is TRBJ1-1; maybe TRBD1 (6 bases). The germline V and J ends were trimmed by 0 bases and 5 bases, with 13 bases remaining between them. CDR1 is SGHVS and CDR2 is FQNEAQ in the germline V gene. This CDR3 spans 15 amino acids. CDR3 bases: TGTGCCAGCAGCTTAGCCGGGACATCGACTACTGAAGCTTTCTTT. Protein product: CASSLAGTSTTEAFF.

The chain employs TRBV15 and TRBJ1-1; D gene uncertain. Trimming pared 0 bases from V and 7 bases from J, leaving 9 bases between. The germline V gene has CDR1 LNHNV and CDR2 YYDKDF (reference sequence). The CDR3 length is 13 residues. This CDR3 is CATSRDYNREAFF. The CDR3 DNA sequence: TGTGCCACCAGCAGAGACTATAACCGTGAAGCTTTCTTT.

The rearrangement uses TRBV18 and TRBJ2-1, with D possibly TRBD1 on 5 matching bases. Germline-derived CDR1 and CDR2 are KGHSH and LQKENI. This CDR3 comprises 17 residues. V gave up 2 bases and J gave up 5 bases, with 19 bases separating them. CDR3 protein: CASSPSRRASGDNEQFF. In DNA, the CDR3 is TGTGCCAGCTCACCAAGTCGCAGGGCGAGTGGGGACAATGAGCAGTTCTTC. The full variable domain, in which reference TRBV18 and TRBJ2-1 provide the parts outside the CDR3, is NAGVMQNPRHLVRRRGQEARLRCSPMKGHSHVYWYRQLPEEGLKFMVYLQKENIIDESGMPKERFSAEFPKEGPSILRIQQVVRGDSAAYFCASSPSRRASGDNEQFFGPGTRLTVL.

V is TRBV12-3 or TRBV12-4 and J is TRBJ2-1; 11 bases line up with TRBD1. The CDR3 has 13 residues. After removal of 10 bases from V and 8 bases from J, the junction contained 7 bases not matched to a gene. The CDR3 spells CATLRTGGDEQFF. CDR3 DNA: TGTGCCACCCTCCGGACAGGGGGCGATGAGCAGTTCTTC.

The rearrangement uses TRBV11-1 and TRBJ2-1; a weak D match, TRBD2 (6 bases). The V end was cut by 5 bases, the J end by 4 bases, with 15 bases between. The CDR3 extends over 15 amino acids. The germline V gene has CDR1 SGHAT and CDR2 FQDESV (reference sequence). CDR3 DNA sequence: TGTGCCAGCAGCCCAACCGGGACTCAATACAATGAGCAGTTCTTC. It codes for CASSPTGTQYNEQFF.

This rearrangement joins TRBV19 to TRBJ2-7; D unresolved. The CDR3 covers 14 residues. V was pared by 3 bases and J by 3 bases, with 12 bases between. From germline, CDR1 is LNHDA and CDR2 SQIVND (reference sequence). The chain's CDR3 is CASSMSGPGYEQYF. The CDR3 nucleotides are TGTGCCAGTAGTATGAGTGGGCCAGGCTACGAGCAGTACTTC.

V gene TRBV5-1 combines with J gene TRBJ2-1, with D maybe TRBD2 (6 bases). CDR3 length equals 16 residues. Between the trimmed V and J ends, which lost 4 bases and 5 bases, there was a span of 19 bases. The germline CDR1 and CDR2 sequences are SGHRS and YFSETQ. CDR3 sequence: CASSQAFGGPNNEQFF. The CDR3 coding sequence is TGCGCCAGCAGCCAAGCCTTCGGGGGACCAAACAATGAGCAGTTCTTC.

V usage is TRBV9 and J usage is TRBJ2-1, with D possibly matching TRBD2 (6 bases). Trimming took off 5 bases at V and 6 bases at J, with 18 bases between the two ends. The germline CDR1 and CDR2 sequences are SGDLS and YYNGEE. This CDR3 is built from 15 residues. In nucleotides, the CDR3 is TGTGCCAGCAGTGATCCGGGACTGGTCTCCAATGAGCAGTTCTTC. Its protein product is CASSDPGLVSNEQFF. Filled out from reference TRBV9 and TRBJ2-1, the complete variable domain reads DSGVTQTPKHLITATGQRVTLRCSPRSGDLSVYWYQQSLDQGLQFLIQYYNGEERAKGNILERFSAQQFPDLHSELNLSSLELGDSALYFCASSDPGLVSNEQFFGPGTRLTVL.